Presented here are 3 T cell receptor beta chains from one specimen sequenced in a study of neurological immune-mediated disorders (dated by TCRdb to about 2019). Receptors were amplified or captured by 5' RACE. Instrument used: Illumina HiSeq 2500. The raw public reads went through TCRdb reprocessing: fastp at Q25, MiXCR clone calling, in-frame beta chains kept. Rows are combined by CDR3 protein, so each entry shows the most common genes and DNA. Here the sample has over 11,000 distinct CDR3 sequences; more than 9% occur a single time. Around 25% of the sample rests with the top ten. Sequenced input: PBMCs. These receptors came from a woman aged 40 to 50 in good health.

This rearrangement joins TRBV30 to TRBJ2-2, with TRBD2 matching 8 bases. This CDR3 is 14 amino acids long. V was clipped by 2 bases and J by 4 bases; unmatched bases: 3. CDR1 is GTSNPN, CDR2 SVGIG, per germline (reference sequence). CDR3 bases: TGTGCCTGGAGTTGGCGGGGGGCCACCGGGGAGCTGTTTTTT. It codes for CAWSWRGATGELFF.

This clonotype came up many times. The chain is built from TRBV20-1 and TRBJ2-3; possible D gene TRBD1, 6 bases. The ends were cut back, 4 bases at V and 3 bases at J, with 14 bases in the middle. Germline loops: CDR1 DFQATT, CDR2 SNEGSKA (reference sequence). This CDR3 contains 14 residues. The CDR3 spells CSANTPQGTDTQYF. The CDR3 coding sequence is TGCAGTGCTAATACCCCACAGGGAACAGATACGCAGTATTTT.

This clonotype rates as medium-sized. This rearrangement joins TRBV5-1 to TRBJ1-5; D uncertain. CDR1 is SGHRS, CDR2 YFSETQ, per germline. The CDR3 contains 13 residues. V lost 0 bases to trimming and J lost 9 bases, with 10 bases between them. The CDR3 loop is CASSLDRAGPQHF. The CDR3 nucleotides are TGCGCCAGCAGCTTGGACCGAGCTGGGCCCCAGCATTTT.